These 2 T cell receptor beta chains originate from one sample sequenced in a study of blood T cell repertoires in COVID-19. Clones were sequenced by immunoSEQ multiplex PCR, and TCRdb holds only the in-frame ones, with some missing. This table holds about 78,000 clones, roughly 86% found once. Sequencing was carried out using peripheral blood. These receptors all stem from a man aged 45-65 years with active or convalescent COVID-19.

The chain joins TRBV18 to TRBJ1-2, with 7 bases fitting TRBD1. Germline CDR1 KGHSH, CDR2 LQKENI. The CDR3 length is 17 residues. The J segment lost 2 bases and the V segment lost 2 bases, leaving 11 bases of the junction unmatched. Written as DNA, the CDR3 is TGTGCCAGCTCACCATTATTTGAGGGGGCGATGAACTATGGCTACACCTTC. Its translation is CASSPLFEGAMNYGYTF.

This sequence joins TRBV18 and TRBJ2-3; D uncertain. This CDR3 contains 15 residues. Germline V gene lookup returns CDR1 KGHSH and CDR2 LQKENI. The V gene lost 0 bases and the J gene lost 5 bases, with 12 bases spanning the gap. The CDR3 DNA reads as TGTGCCAGCTCACCACCGTCTAGTTTGGGAGATACGCAGTATTTT. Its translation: CASSPPSSLGDTQYF.